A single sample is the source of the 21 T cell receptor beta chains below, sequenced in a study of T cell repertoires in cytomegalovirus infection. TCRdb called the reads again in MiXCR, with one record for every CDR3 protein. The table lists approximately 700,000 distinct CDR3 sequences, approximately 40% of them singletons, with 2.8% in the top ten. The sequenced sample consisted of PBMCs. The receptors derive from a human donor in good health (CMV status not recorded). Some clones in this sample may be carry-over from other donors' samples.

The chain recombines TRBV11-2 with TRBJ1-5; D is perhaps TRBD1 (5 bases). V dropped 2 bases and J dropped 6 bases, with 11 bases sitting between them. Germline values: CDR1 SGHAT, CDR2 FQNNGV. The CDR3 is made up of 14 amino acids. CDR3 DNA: TGTGCCAGCAGCTTAAAGGGGACGGGTCAGCCCCAGCATTTT. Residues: CASSLKGTGQPQHF.

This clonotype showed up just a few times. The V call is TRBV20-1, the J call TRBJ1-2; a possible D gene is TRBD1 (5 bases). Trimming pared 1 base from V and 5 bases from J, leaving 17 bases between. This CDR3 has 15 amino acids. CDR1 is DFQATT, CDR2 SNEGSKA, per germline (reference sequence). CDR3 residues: CSARGRDGLRYGYTF. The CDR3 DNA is TGCAGTGCTAGAGGTCGGGACGGTCTTCGATATGGCTACACCTTC.

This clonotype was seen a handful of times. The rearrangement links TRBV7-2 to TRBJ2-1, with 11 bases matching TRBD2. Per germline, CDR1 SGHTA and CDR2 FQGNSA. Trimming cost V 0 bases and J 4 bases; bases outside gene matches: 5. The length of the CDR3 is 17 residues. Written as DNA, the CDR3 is TGTGCCAGCAGCTTAGCCCCTAGCGGGAGGTATTACAATGAGCAGTTCTTC. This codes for CASSLAPSGRYYNEQFF.

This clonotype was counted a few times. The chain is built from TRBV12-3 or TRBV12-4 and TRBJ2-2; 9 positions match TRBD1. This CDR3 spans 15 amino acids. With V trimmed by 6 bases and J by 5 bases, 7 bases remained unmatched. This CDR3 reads CASSPTGGATGELFF. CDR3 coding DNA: TGTGCCAGCAGCCCTACAGGGGGCGCAACCGGGGAGCTGTTTTTT.

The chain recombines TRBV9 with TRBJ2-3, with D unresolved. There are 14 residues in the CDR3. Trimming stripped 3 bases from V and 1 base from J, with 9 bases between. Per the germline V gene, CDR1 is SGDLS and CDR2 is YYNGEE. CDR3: CASSARPRTDTQYF. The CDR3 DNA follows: TGTGCCAGCAGCGCTCGGCCGCGCACAGATACGCAGTATTTT.

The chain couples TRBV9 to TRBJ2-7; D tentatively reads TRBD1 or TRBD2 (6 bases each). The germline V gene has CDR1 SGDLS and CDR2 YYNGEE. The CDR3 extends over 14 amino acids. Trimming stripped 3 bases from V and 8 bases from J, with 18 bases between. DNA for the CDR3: TGTGCCAGCAGCGGGGGGGCATTTATCGACAAGCAGTACTTC. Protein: CASSGGAFIDKQYF.

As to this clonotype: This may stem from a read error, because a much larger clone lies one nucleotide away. The CDR3 nucleotides read TGTGCCAGCAGTTGGCGGGGGATCGCCAAAAACATTCAGTGCTTC. Translation: CASSWRGIAKNIQCF. This chain connects TRBV12-3 or TRBV12-4 to TRBJ2-4; TRBD2 agrees at 7 bases. CDR3 length: 15 residues.

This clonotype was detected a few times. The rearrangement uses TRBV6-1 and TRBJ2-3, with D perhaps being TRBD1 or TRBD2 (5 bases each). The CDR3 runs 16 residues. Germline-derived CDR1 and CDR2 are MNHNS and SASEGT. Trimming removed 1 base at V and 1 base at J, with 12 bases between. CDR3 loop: CASSEGPGRGTDTQYF. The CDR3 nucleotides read TGTGCCAGCAGTGAAGGTCCGGGACGGGGCACAGATACGCAGTATTTT.

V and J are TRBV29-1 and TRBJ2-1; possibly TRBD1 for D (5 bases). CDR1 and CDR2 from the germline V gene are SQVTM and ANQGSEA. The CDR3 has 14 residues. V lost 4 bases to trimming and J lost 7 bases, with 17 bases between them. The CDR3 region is CSVGRQGKYNEQFF. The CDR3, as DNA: TGCAGCGTTGGTAGGCAGGGAAAATATAATGAGCAGTTCTTC.

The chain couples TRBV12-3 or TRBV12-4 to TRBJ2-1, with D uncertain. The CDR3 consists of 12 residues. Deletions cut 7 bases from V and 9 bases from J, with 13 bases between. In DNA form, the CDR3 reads TGTGCCAGCAAACCGATAGGAACTGAGCAGTTCTTC. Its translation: CASKPIGTEQFF.

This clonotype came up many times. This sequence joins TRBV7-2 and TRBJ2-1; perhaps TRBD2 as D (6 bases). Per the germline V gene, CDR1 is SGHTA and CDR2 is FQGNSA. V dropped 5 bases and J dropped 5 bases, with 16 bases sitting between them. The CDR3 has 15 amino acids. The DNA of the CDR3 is TGTGCCAGCAGCGTGTTTCTCTTAGCGGACAATGAGCAGTTCTTC. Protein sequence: CASSVFLLADNEQFF.

This CDR3 is CASILNSATNEKLFF. The CDR3 DNA sequence: TGTGCCAGCATACTGAACTCAGCAACTAATGAAAAACTGTTTTTT. The rearrangement uses TRBV2 and TRBJ1-4; D unresolved. Germline V gene lookup returns CDR1 SNHLY and CDR2 FYNNEI. This CDR3 comprises 15 residues. Trimming shortened V by 7 bases and J by 0 bases, and 12 bases separated the two germline ends.

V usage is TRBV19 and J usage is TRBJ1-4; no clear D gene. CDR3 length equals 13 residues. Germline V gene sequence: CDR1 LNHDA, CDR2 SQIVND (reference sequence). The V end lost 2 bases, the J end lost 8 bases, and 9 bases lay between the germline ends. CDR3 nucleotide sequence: TGTGCCAGTAGTATACGCGGATCGGAAAAACTGTTTTTT. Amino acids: CASSIRGSEKLFF.

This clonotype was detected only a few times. DNA for the CDR3: TGCAGTGTTGAGCAGGGTTTAAATTCACCCCTCCACTTT. Translating gives CSVEQGLNSPLHF. This chain connects TRBV20-1 to TRBJ1-6; a possible D gene is TRBD1 (5 bases). This CDR3 has 13 residues. V lost 7 bases, J lost 7 bases, and 14 bases lay in between. The germline gives CDR1 DFQATT, CDR2 SNEGSKA (reference sequence).

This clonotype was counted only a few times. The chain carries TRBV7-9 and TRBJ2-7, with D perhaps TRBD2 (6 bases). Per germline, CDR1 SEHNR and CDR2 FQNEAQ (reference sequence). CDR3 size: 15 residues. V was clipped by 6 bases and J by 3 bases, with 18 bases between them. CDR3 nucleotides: TGTGCCAGCAGTAACCCGGGACTGGGGAACTACGAGCAGTACTTC. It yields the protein CASSNPGLGNYEQYF. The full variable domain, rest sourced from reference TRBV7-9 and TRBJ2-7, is DTGVSQNPRHKITKRGQNVTFRCDPISEHNRLYWYRQTLGQGPEFLTYFQNEAQLEKSRLLSDRFSAERPKGSFSTLEIQRTEQGDSAMYLCASSNPGLGNYEQYFGPGTRLTVT.

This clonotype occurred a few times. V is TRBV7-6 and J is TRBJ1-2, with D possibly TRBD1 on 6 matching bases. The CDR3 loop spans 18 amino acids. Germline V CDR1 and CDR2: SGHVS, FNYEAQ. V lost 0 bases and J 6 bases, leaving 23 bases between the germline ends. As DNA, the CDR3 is TGTGCCAGCAGCTTAGCGCTTTCGGACAGATCTACTCCGAATGGCTACACCTTC. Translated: CASSLALSDRSTPNGYTF.

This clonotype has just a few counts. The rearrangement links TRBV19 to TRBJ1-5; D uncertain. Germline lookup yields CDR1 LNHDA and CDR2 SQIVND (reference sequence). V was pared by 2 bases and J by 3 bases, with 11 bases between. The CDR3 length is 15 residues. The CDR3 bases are TGTGCCAGTAGTATAAGTTTGGGCTCCAATCAGCCCCAGCATTTT. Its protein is CASSISLGSNQPQHF.

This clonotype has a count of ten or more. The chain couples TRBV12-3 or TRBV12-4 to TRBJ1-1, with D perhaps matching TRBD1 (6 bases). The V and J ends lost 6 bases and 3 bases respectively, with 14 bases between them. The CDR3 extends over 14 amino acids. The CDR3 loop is CASSLRHRDTEAFF. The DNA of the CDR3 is TGTGCCAGCAGCCTCCGGCACAGGGACACTGAAGCTTTCTTT.

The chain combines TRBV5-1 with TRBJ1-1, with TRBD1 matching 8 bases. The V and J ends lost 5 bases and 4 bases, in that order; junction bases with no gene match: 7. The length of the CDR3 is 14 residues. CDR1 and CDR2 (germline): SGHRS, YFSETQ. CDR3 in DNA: TGCGCCAGCAGGGGACAGGCCCAGGGCACTGAAGCTTTCTTT. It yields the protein CASRGQAQGTEAFF.

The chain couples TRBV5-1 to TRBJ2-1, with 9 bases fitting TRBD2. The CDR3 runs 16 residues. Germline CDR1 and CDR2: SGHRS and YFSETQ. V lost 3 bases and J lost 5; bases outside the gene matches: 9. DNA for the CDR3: TGCGCCAGCAGCTACCCGGGCGGGGGGGATCACAATGAGCAGTTCTTC. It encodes CASSYPGGGDHNEQFF.

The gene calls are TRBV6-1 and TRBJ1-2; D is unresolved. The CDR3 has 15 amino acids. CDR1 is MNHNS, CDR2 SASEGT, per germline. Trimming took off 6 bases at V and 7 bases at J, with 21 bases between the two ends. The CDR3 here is CASRFRIEDVRGYTF. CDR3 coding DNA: TGTGCCAGCAGGTTCCGAATAGAGGACGTACGTGGCTACACCTTC.